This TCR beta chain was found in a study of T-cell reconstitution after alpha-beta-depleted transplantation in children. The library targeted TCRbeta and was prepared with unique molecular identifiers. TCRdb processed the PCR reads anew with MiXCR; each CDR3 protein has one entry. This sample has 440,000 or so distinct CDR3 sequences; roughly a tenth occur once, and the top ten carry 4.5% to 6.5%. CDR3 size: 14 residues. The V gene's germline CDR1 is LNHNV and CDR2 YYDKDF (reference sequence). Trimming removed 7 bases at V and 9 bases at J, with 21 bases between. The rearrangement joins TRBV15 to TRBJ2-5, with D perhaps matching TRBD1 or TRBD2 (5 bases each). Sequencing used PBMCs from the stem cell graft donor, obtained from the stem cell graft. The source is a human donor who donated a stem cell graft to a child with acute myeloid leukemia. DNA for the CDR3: TGTGCCACCAACCCACGGGACCCCGAGAGACCCCAGTACTTC. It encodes CATNPRDPERPQYF. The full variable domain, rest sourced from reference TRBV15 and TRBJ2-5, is DAMVIQNPRYQVTQFGKPVTLSCSQTLNHNVMYWYQQKSSQAPKLLFHYYDKDFNNEADTPDNFQSRRPNTSFCFLDIRSPGLGDTAMYLCATNPRDPERPQYFGPGTRLLVL.